One and the same sample provided the 28 T cell receptor beta chains below, sequenced in a study of early T cells in non-severe SARS-CoV-2 infection. Each CDR3 protein gets one entry after TCRdb re-called the 5' RACE reads with MiXCR. In the table there are about 39,000 distinct CDR3 sequences, about 4% of which are singletons. The specimen sequenced was whole blood. All receptors come from an adult who was a healthcare worker with PCR-confirmed SARS-CoV-2 infection or an uninfected control (not recorded which).

This clonotype was recorded many times. The chain recombines TRBV5-1 with TRBJ2-7; 8 bases are a match to TRBD2. Trimming took 4 bases from V and 5 from J; bases not matched to a gene: 14. The V gene's germline CDR1 is SGHRS and CDR2 YFSETQ. The CDR3 runs to 16 residues. The CDR3 here is CASSRGNREGHDEQYF. CDR3 DNA: TGCGCCAGCAGCCGGGGGAACCGGGAGGGCCACGACGAGCAGTACTTC.

This clonotype was counted at least ten times. This chain joins TRBV9 and TRBJ2-6, with 7 positions matching TRBD1. This CDR3 has 15 amino acids. V lost 3 bases to trimming and J lost 1 base; unmatched junction nucleotides: 1. Germline CDR1 and CDR2: SGDLS and YYNGEE. The CDR3 sequence: CASSAQGSGANVLTF. CDR3 sequence (DNA): TGTGCCAGCAGCGCACAGGGGTCTGGGGCCAACGTCCTGACTTTC. The full variable domain, rest sourced from reference TRBV9 and TRBJ2-6, is DSGVTQTPKHLITATGQRVTLRCSPRSGDLSVYWYQQSLDQGLQFLIQYYNGEERAKGNILERFSAQQFPDLHSELNLSSLELGDSALYFCASSAQGSGANVLTFGAGSRLTVL.

The V call is TRBV27, the J call TRBJ2-7; TRBD2 matches at 7 bases. Germline V gene sequence: CDR1 MNHEY, CDR2 SMNVEV (reference sequence). The CDR3 totals 14 residues. V dropped 3 bases and J dropped 6; count of bases not matched to a gene: 8. The CDR3 region is CASSFLESGGEQYF. The CDR3 nucleotides are TGTGCCAGCAGTTTCCTTGAGTCGGGGGGCGAGCAGTACTTC.

Of note for this clonotype: A much larger clonotype is one base distant, so this may be a read error. This chain joins TRBV10-3 and TRBJ2-7; maybe TRBD2 (6 bases). This CDR3 has 12 residues. CDR1 is ENHRY, CDR2 SYGVKD, per germline. The CDR3 reads CAISGGEYEQCF. CDR3 DNA: TGTGCCATCAGTGGGGGGGAGTACGAGCAGTGCTTC.

At least ten counts were recorded for this clonotype. The chain uses TRBV10-3 and TRBJ2-7; 9 positions agree with TRBD2. The CDR3 consists of 14 residues. V shed 6 bases, J shed 4 bases, and the junction held 7 bases outside the gene matches. Germline V lookup: CDR1 ENHRY, CDR2 SYGVKD. The CDR3 nucleotides read TGTGCCATCAGCTCGGGACTAGCTTCGTACGAGCAGTACTTC. It translates to CAISSGLASYEQYF.

This chain joins TRBV29-1 and TRBJ2-7, with D unresolved. Germline V gives CDR1 SQVTM, CDR2 ANQGSEA. V was shortened by 5 bases and J by 2 bases, with 10 bases between the two germline ends. The CDR3 length is 12 residues. CDR3 nucleotide sequence: TGCAGCGTTAAGGGTTCTACCTACGAGCAGTACTTC. Translation: CSVKGSTYEQYF.

This clonotype was counted ten times or more. The rearrangement links TRBV6-2 or TRBV6-3 to TRBJ2-5; unclear D gene. Trimming cost V 5 bases and J 7 bases, with 14 bases left between them. CDR3 size: 13 residues. Germline CDR1 MNHEY, CDR2 SVGEGT. The CDR3 DNA is TGTGCCAGCAGTCACGTCCCTCGACGGACCCAGTACTTC. It encodes CASSHVPRRTQYF.

This chain joins TRBV11-2 and TRBJ2-7; 10 bases align to TRBD2. The CDR3 runs 15 residues. Germline V lookup: CDR1 SGHAT, CDR2 FQNNGV. Unmatched junction bases numbered 6, after V lost 5 bases and J lost 2 bases. The CDR3 region is CASSTAGGRPYEQYF. DNA of the CDR3: TGTGCCAGCAGCACAGCGGGGGGGCGCCCCTACGAGCAGTACTTC.

In its sample, this clonotype was seen many times. V usage is TRBV30 and J usage is TRBJ1-5, with 7 bases fitting TRBD1. Germline V lookup: CDR1 GTSNPN, CDR2 SVGIG (reference sequence). This CDR3 contains 16 residues. After removal of 2 bases from V and 7 bases from J, the junction contained 14 bases not matched to a gene. The CDR3 here is CAWSPKTGWEEQPQHF. CDR3 nucleotide sequence: TGTGCCTGGAGTCCAAAGACAGGGTGGGAGGAACAGCCCCAGCATTTT.

This clonotype was seen many times. One end of the junction varies from germline; a read error may be responsible. This chain joins TRBV7-7 and TRBJ2-5; the D gene could be TRBD1 or TRBD2 (5 bases each). This CDR3 is 13 amino acids long. Germline CDR1 SSHAT, CDR2 FNYEAQ (reference sequence). The CDR3 loop reads CASSLAGAKTQYF. CDR3 DNA: TGTGCTAGCAGCTTAGCCGGGGCGAAGACCCAGTACTTC.

This clonotype was picked up many times. CDR3 loop: CASSFRGGGTEAFF. CDR3 sequence (DNA): TGTGCCAGCAGTTTTCGGGGGGGAGGAACTGAAGCTTTCTTT. V and J are TRBV27 and TRBJ1-1; perhaps TRBD1 as D (5 bases). The CDR3 has 14 residues. The germline gives CDR1 MNHEY, CDR2 SMNVEV (reference sequence). V gave up 3 bases and J gave up 5 bases, with 13 bases separating them.

In its sample, this clonotype was seen many times. J is TRBJ2-1 and V is TRBV9; TRBD2 matches 11 bases. CDR3 length: 14 amino acids. Trimming removed 7 bases from V and 5 bases from J; junction bases left unmatched: 5. Germline values: CDR1 SGDLS, CDR2 YYNGEE. CDR3 residues: CASSRGLADNEQFF. CDR3 bases: TGTGCCAGCTCCCGGGGACTAGCGGACAATGAGCAGTTCTTC.

This clonotype was observed many times. The chain couples TRBV5-4 to TRBJ1-2, with D maybe TRBD1 (5 bases). V lost 0 bases and J 4 bases, leaving 10 bases between the germline ends. The CDR3 has 14 residues. CDR1 SGHNT and CDR2 YYREEE come from the germline V gene (reference sequence). The CDR3 sequence: CASSLAGAVYGYTF. CDR3 in DNA: TGTGCCAGCAGCTTGGCCGGGGCAGTCTATGGCTACACCTTC.

The table lists this clonotype with many counts. The CDR3 region is CASSQGENNSPLHF. The CDR3 nucleotides read TGTGCCAGCAGCCAGGGGGAGAATAATTCACCCCTCCACTTT. The rearrangement joins TRBV7-6 to TRBJ1-6; 7 bases are a match to TRBD1. From germline, CDR1 is SGHVS and CDR2 FNYEAQ. Trimming removed 5 bases from V and 5 bases from J; junction bases left unmatched: 3. The CDR3 loop spans 14 amino acids.

This chain uses TRBV29-1 with TRBJ1-1, with D unresolved. This CDR3 spans 12 amino acids. Trimming took off 5 bases at V and 7 bases at J, with 14 bases between the two ends. Germline V gives CDR1 SQVTM, CDR2 ANQGSEA. As DNA, the CDR3 is TGCAGCGTTAGCTTGAATGGACTTGAAGCTTTCTTT. Amino acid sequence: CSVSLNGLEAFF. The full variable domain, with the rest looked up from reference TRBV29-1 and TRBJ1-1, is SAVISQKPSRDICQRGTSLTIQCQVDSQVTMMFWYRQQPGQSLTLIATANQGSEATYESGFVIDKFPISRPNLTFSTLTVSNMSPEDSSIYLCSVSLNGLEAFFGQGTRLTVV.

This clonotype was found many times. V is TRBV29-1 and J is TRBJ1-5, with 7 bases matching TRBD1. The J segment lost 1 base and the V segment lost 8 bases, leaving 11 bases of the junction unmatched. The CDR3 has 15 residues. Germline CDR1 SQVTM, CDR2 ANQGSEA. The CDR3, as DNA: TGCAGCTACCAACCCGACAGGGCAAGCAATCAGCCCCAGCATTTT. Translated, it gives CSYQPDRASNQPQHF.

A note on this clonotype: It may be a read error: a sequence one base away is much more abundant. Without the conserved terminal phenylalanine or tryptophan, this CDR3 likely stems from a read error. The J gene is TRBJ2-7, the V gene TRBV9; D possibly uses TRBD1 or TRBD2 (5 bases each). The CDR3 runs 16 residues. V shed 3 bases and J shed 2 bases, with 18 bases lying between them. Germline-derived CDR1 and CDR2 are SGDLS and YYNGEE. CDR3 sequence: CASSGDRDGNTYEQYS. In nucleotides, the CDR3 is TGTGCCAGCAGCGGGGACCGGGACGGAAATACCTACGAGCAGTACTCC.

This clonotype was recorded at least ten times. The chain uses TRBV5-1 and TRBJ2-7; D gene ambiguous. The germline V gene encodes CDR1 SGHRS and CDR2 YFSETQ. The V and J ends lost 4 bases and 2 bases respectively, with 4 bases between them. The CDR3 extends over 11 amino acids. The DNA of the CDR3 is TGCGCCAGCAGCGAAGCCTACGAGCAGTACTTC. It specifies CASSEAYEQYF.

Only a few counts were recorded for this clonotype. The V gene is TRBV9, the J gene TRBJ2-1; 9 bases align to TRBD2. With 5 bases clipped from V and 5 bases from J, the junction kept 5 bases outside the gene matches. CDR3 size: 14 residues. Per germline, CDR1 SGDLS and CDR2 YYNGEE. The CDR3 loop is CASRGVAGDNEQFF. The CDR3 DNA reads as TGTGCCAGCAGAGGAGTAGCGGGGGACAATGAGCAGTTCTTC.

The sample holds many counts of this clonotype. V is TRBV13 and J is TRBJ2-2, with TRBD2 as a possible D gene (6 bases). Trimming removed 2 bases from V and 0 bases from J, with 10 bases in between. The germline gives CDR1 PRHDT, CDR2 FYEKMQ (reference sequence). The CDR3 is 16 amino acids. DNA for the CDR3: TGTGCCAGCAGCTTAAGTTCGGGGGCGAACACCGGGGAGCTGTTTTTT. Amino acids: CASSLSSGANTGELFF.

In this sample, this clonotype turned up many times. The chain uses TRBV5-1 and TRBJ2-2; D gene unclear. Trimming cost V 0 bases and J 4 bases, with 4 bases left between them. From germline, CDR1 is SGHRS and CDR2 YFSETQ. The length of the CDR3 is 13 residues. CDR3 DNA sequence: TGCGCCAGCAGCTTGGAGGTCACCGGGGAGCTGTTTTTT. Translated: CASSLEVTGELFF.

This clonotype occurred many times. The chain is built from TRBV5-1 and TRBJ1-4, with D tentatively TRBD1 (6 bases). Trimming stripped 0 bases from V and 6 bases from J, with 9 bases between. Looked up from germline, CDR1 is SGHRS and CDR2 is YFSETQ. This CDR3 spans 14 amino acids. CDR3 protein: CASSLGQGYEKLFF. DNA of the CDR3: TGCGCCAGCAGCTTGGGGCAGGGGTATGAAAAACTGTTTTTT. The variable domain in full, completed from reference TRBV5-1 and TRBJ1-4, reads KAGVTQTPRYLIKTRGQQVTLSCSPISGHRSVSWYQQTPGQGLQFLFEYFSETQRNKGNFPGRFSGRQFSNSRSEMNVSTLELGDSALYLCASSLGQGYEKLFFGSGTQLSVL.

In its sample, this clonotype was seen many times. The V call is TRBV30, the J call TRBJ2-1; D unclear. The CDR3 consists of 15 residues. V dropped 3 bases and J dropped 6 bases, with 18 bases sitting between them. Germline CDR1 is GTSNPN and CDR2 is SVGIG (reference sequence). CDR3 sequence reads: CAWRTYGPLGNEQFF. CDR3 bases: TGTGCCTGGAGGACCTACGGCCCCTTGGGCAATGAGCAGTTCTTC.

At least ten counts were recorded for this clonotype. The chain has TRBV6-1 and TRBJ2-7, with a possible D match to TRBD1 (6 bases). The CDR3 contains 15 residues. The V gene lost 6 bases and the J gene lost 0 bases, with 15 bases spanning the gap. Germline V gene sequence: CDR1 MNHNS, CDR2 SASEGT. The chain's CDR3 is CASRDADRSSYEQYF. CDR3 DNA sequence: TGTGCCAGCAGGGACGCTGACAGGTCCTCCTACGAGCAGTACTTC.

This clonotype occurred many times. The genes are TRBV9 and TRBJ2-1, with TRBD1 matching 7 bases. The germline CDR1 and CDR2 sequences are SGDLS and YYNGEE. Trimming cost V 4 bases and J 1 base; bases outside gene matches: 5. This CDR3 region has 15 residues. The DNA of the CDR3 is TGTGCCAGCAGCCCGCAGGGGGTTTCCTACAATGAGCAGTTCTTC. Its protein product is CASSPQGVSYNEQFF.

This clonotype was seen repeatedly, ten times or more. The genes are TRBV3-1 and TRBJ2-1; 7 bases are a match to TRBD2. CDR1 LGHDT and CDR2 YNNKEL come from the germline V gene (reference sequence). V was pared by 4 bases and J by 9 bases, with 0 bases of the junction left unmatched. CDR3 length: 11 residues. In nucleotides, the CDR3 is TGTGCCAGCAGCCGCGGGGGTGAGCAGTTCTTC. Protein: CASSRGGEQFF.

The chain couples TRBV9 to TRBJ2-3; D is ambiguous. The CDR3 sequence is 12 residues long. Trimming left V 0 bases short and J 2 bases short, with 1 base between. Germline V CDR1 and CDR2: SGDLS, YYNGEE. CDR3 loop: CASSVDTDTQYF. In DNA form, the CDR3 reads TGTGCCAGCAGCGTAGACACAGATACGCAGTATTTT.

This clonotype was seen repeatedly, ten times or more. The J gene is TRBJ2-2, the V gene TRBV6-1; no clear D gene. The CDR3 consists of 17 residues. Deletions cut 0 bases from V and 6 bases from J, with 17 bases between. Germline-derived CDR1 and CDR2 are MNHNS and SASEGT. CDR3 DNA sequence: TGTGCCAGCAGTGAAGCGCTTCTAGGGAATCGTCCCGGGGAGCTGTTTTTT. It specifies CASSEALLGNRPGELFF.